This entry lists 11 T cell receptor beta chains sequenced from one sample in a study of a mutant IDH1 vaccine in newly diagnosed glioma. These receptors have no identified antigens. The method was immunoSEQ multiplex PCR; TCRdb's version includes in-frame clones alone and lacks a portion of them. This sample yields around 57,000 clones, of which about 88% are seen a single time; more than 1.5% belongs to the top ten. The time point denotes: week 11, during vaccination. Every vaccination contained 300 ug of the mutant IDH1 20-mer peptide and was paired with topical imiquimod. The material was PBMCs, obtained from a glioma patient whose treatment included an IDH1 peptide vaccine. All receptors derive from a man aged 40-55 years with glioma.

This clone was detected a few times. V usage is TRBV5-4 and J usage is TRBJ1-5, with 9 bases matching TRBD1. CDR3 size: 14 residues. Trimming at V came to 5 bases and at J to 7 bases, leaving 7 bases not matched to a gene. Germline CDR1 SGHNT, CDR2 YYREEE (reference sequence). CDR3 in DNA: TGTGCCAGCAGTCCCGGGACAGGGAACCAGCCCCAGCATTTT. Its translation: CASSPGTGNQPQHF.

The rearrangement joins TRBV7-2 to TRBJ2-1; 9 bases fit TRBD2. The CDR3 runs 17 residues. Germline CDR1 SGHTA, CDR2 FQGNSA. V was pared by 0 bases and J by 7 bases, with 10 bases of the junction left unmatched. The CDR3 sequence is CASSLAWVAGVVNEQFF. CDR3 sequence (DNA): TGTGCCAGCAGCTTAGCATGGGTAGCGGGAGTTGTGAATGAGCAGTTCTTC.

This rearrangement joins TRBV7-2 to TRBJ2-3, with a weak D call TRBD2 (7 bases). The CDR3 has 15 amino acids. The ends were cut back, 8 bases at V and 2 bases at J, with 17 bases in the middle. From germline, CDR1 is SGHTA and CDR2 FQGNSA. The CDR3 sequence is CASRRGGGVTDTQYF. Here the CDR3 DNA reads TGTGCCAGCCGTAGGGGGGGAGGGGTCACAGATACGCAGTATTTT.

The chain couples TRBV2 to TRBJ2-3; tentatively, D is TRBD2 (6 bases). The ends were cut back, 8 bases at V and 4 bases at J, with 19 bases in the middle. The CDR3 loop spans 15 amino acids. The V gene's germline CDR1 is SNHLY and CDR2 FYNNEI. The CDR3 here is CASGAAGPGADTQYF. The CDR3 coding sequence is TGTGCCAGCGGCGCGGCGGGGCCCGGGGCAGATACGCAGTATTTT.

The J gene is TRBJ1-2, the V gene TRBV29-1; 8 bases map to TRBD1. The ends lost 3 bases at V and 3 bases at J; junction bases unmatched: 6. CDR1 and CDR2 (germline): SQVTM, ANQGSEA. CDR3 length equals 14 residues. CDR3 nucleotides: TGCAGCGTTGACCAGGGGGCGCGAGACTATGGCTACACCTTC. Its protein product is CSVDQGARDYGYTF.

V usage is TRBV5-1 and J usage is TRBJ2-1; D might be TRBD2 (6 bases). The CDR3 runs 16 residues. V gave up 0 bases and J gave up 3 bases, with 13 bases separating them. CDR1 and CDR2 (germline): SGHRS, YFSETQ. CDR3 coding DNA: TGCGCCAGCAGCTTGGGTGGAGGGATAAACTACAATGAGCAGTTCTTC. It is translated as CASSLGGGINYNEQFF.

This clone has more than one count but fewer than ten. The chain combines TRBV18 with TRBJ1-2; TRBD1 is a possible D gene (6 bases). V shed 3 bases and J shed 2 bases, with 7 bases lying between them. Germline loops: CDR1 KGHSH, CDR2 LQKENI. The CDR3 has 13 amino acids. CDR3 sequence reads: CASSPGQNYGYTF. As DNA, the CDR3 is TGTGCCAGCTCACCGGGACAAAACTATGGCTACACCTTC.

V usage is TRBV7-9 and J usage is TRBJ2-3, with TRBD2 identical over 14 bases. V dropped 5 bases and J dropped 3; count of bases not matched to a gene: 4. CDR3 size: 16 residues. Per germline, CDR1 SEHNR and CDR2 FQNEAQ (reference sequence). CDR3 bases: TGTGCCAGCAGCGGAGGGACTAGCGGGAGAACAGATACGCAGTATTTT. Residues: CASSGGTSGRTDTQYF.

The chain has TRBV11-2 and TRBJ1-2; D may be TRBD1 (5 bases). This CDR3 has 16 amino acids. CDR1 is SGHAT and CDR2 is FQNNGV in the germline V gene. Trimming left V 2 bases short and J 5 bases short, with 18 bases between. CDR3 sequence reads: CASSLHFGGTVYGYTF. CDR3 DNA: TGTGCCAGCAGCTTACACTTCGGCGGGACCGTATATGGCTACACCTTC.

This rearrangement joins TRBV27 to TRBJ1-1, with D perhaps TRBD1 (5 bases). The CDR3 sequence is 14 residues long. Germline V gives CDR1 MNHEY, CDR2 SMNVEV (reference sequence). V was trimmed by 7 bases and J by 0 bases, leaving 12 bases between them. The CDR3 reads CASTRTHLNTEAFF. CDR3 sequence (DNA): TGTGCCAGCACTCGGACACATCTGAACACTGAAGCTTTCTTT.

CDR3 sequence reads: CASSLWTGNSNQPQHF. DNA of the CDR3: TGTGCCAGCAGCTTGTGGACAGGGAATAGCAATCAGCCCCAGCATTTT. This rearrangement joins TRBV5-6 to TRBJ1-5, with TRBD1 matching over 8 bases. CDR3 length equals 16 residues. Germline values: CDR1 SGHDT, CDR2 YYEEEE. V gave up 1 base and J gave up 0 bases; unmatched junction bases: 3. The whole variable domain, remainder taken from reference TRBV5-6 and TRBJ1-5, is DAGVTQSPTHLIKTRGQQVTLRCSPKSGHDTVSWYQQALGQGPQFIFQYYEEEERQRGNFPDRFSGHQFPNYSSELNVNALLLGDSALYLCASSLWTGNSNQPQHFGDGTRLSIL.